This T cell receptor (beta chain) was captured by sequencing in a study of shared clonotypes between healthy human individuals. With respect to this clone: Its antigen is undetermined.

The CDR3 totals 14 residues. Germline loops: CDR1 SGHVS, CDR2 FQNEAQ. Trimming shortened V by 6 bases and J by 4 bases, and 12 bases separated the two germline ends. In the naive CD8 group, cells lacked CD45RO and were positively selected for CCR7, so terminally differentiated effector memory CD45RA+ cells were left out. Study observations and caveats: Rarefaction showed that sequencing of sorted subsets was incomplete (despite large depth). Naive subsets typically showed greater estimated richness than memory subsets. Shared clonotypes: about 4.6% naive CD4, roughly 4% naive CD8, 2.3% memory CD4, about 0.4% memory CD8.

Measured with immunoSEQ multiplex PCR; TCRdb has only the in-frame clones, and not every one. The table records about 2 million clones, roughly 95% of them present only once. Sequencing was done on a sample of naive CD8+ T cells sorted from blood. The clonotype was recovered from a man in his late teens or twenties in good health. This chain joins TRBV7-8 and TRBJ2-2; D may match TRBD1 or TRBD2 (5 bases each). Here the CDR3 reads CASSTGTGTGELFF. The CDR3 coding sequence is TGTGCCAGCAGTACCGGGACCGGCACCGGGGAGCTGTTTTTT. Together with reference TRBV7-8 and TRBJ2-2, the CDR3 gives the full variable domain: GAGVSQSPRYKVAKRGQDVALRCDPISGHVSLFWYQQALGQGPEFLTYFQNEAQLDKSGLPSDRFFAERPEGSVSTLKIQRTQQEDSAVYLCASSTGTGTGELFFGEGSRLTVL.